The 2 T cell receptor beta chains given below trace back to one sample, sequenced in a study of human T cells and chemical hapten exposure. TCRdb passed the 5' RACE reads through MiXCR, listing each CDR3 protein once. The sample records 110,000 or so distinct CDR3 sequences, roughly 19% being singletons. Before extraction, the whole blood was not fractionated, and total RNA was taken from it. These TCRs come from a human donor in good health.

The chain links TRBV6-2 or TRBV6-3 to TRBJ1-4, with D perhaps matching TRBD1 (5 bases). From germline, CDR1 is MNHEY and CDR2 SVGEGT. CDR3 length equals 16 residues. V was pared by 7 bases and J by 5 bases, with 20 bases between. As DNA, the CDR3 is TGTGCCAGCATCGCCGGGCCGATGGGGGAGAATGAAAAACTGTTTTTT. As protein: CASIAGPMGENEKLFF.

This clonotype was found a few times. The chain couples TRBV19 to TRBJ2-7, with 11 bases identical to TRBD2. Trimming at V came to 5 bases and at J to 7 bases, leaving 10 bases not matched to a gene. The CDR3 runs to 15 residues. Germline V gene lookup returns CDR1 LNHDA and CDR2 SQIVND (reference sequence). CDR3 in amino acids: CASSVLGTSGTEQYF. CDR3 nucleotides: TGTGCCAGTAGTGTCCTCGGGACTAGCGGTACTGAGCAGTACTTC.